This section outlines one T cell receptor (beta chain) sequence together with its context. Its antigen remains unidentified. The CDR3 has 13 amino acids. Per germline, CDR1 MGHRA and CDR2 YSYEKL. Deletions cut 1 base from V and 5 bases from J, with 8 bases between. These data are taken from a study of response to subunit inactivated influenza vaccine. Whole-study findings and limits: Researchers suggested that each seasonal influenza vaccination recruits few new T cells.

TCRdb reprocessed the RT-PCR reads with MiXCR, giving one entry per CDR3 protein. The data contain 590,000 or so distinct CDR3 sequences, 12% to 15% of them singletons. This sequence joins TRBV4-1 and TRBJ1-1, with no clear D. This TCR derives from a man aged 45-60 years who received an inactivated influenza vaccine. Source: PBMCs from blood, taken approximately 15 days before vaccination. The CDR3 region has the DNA TGCGCCAGCAGCCAAGCTGCGGAGACTGAAGCTTTCTTT. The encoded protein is CASSQAAETEAFF.